Listed below are T cell receptor beta chains from one sample, sequenced in a study of PD-1 blockade in classical Hodgkin lymphoma. Profiling relied on immunoSEQ multiplex PCR, and the TCRdb table lists in-frame clones only, not all of them. Of about 98,000 clones in the sample, around nine tenths were seen once. Sequenced here: peripheral blood mononuclear cells (PBMCs), sampled at baseline. These receptors all stem from a human donor with classical Hodgkin lymphoma. CDR3s include the opening cysteine and the closing phenylalanine or tryptophan. Each record gives: V gene, J gene, D gene, clone size, CDR3 DNA, CDR3 protein. The D gene is left open where the match is weak. Only some rows state a clone size, as once, few, many or a class for expanded clones.

TRBV11-2	TRBJ2-7	TRBD2	few	TGTGCCAGCAGCCTTTCAGCGGGAGGGCCCACCGAGCAGTACTTC	CASSLSAGGPTEQYF
TRBV7-3	TRBJ2-2	NA	NA	TGTGCCAGCAGCCCACGCCCGGGACTGACCCTAGGGGCCGGGGAGCTGTTTTTT	CASSPRPGLTLGAGELFF
TRBV6-1	TRBJ1-5	NA	once	TGTGCCAGCAGTGAAAATTGGGGAAACTATCAGCCCCAGCATTTT	CASSENWGNYQPQHF
TRBV29-1	TRBJ1-1	NA	NA	TGCAGCGTTGGGGGGGACTCAACTGAAGCTTTCTTT	CSVGGDSTEAFF
TRBV28	TRBJ2-1	NA	NA	TGTGCCAGCAGTTTAGTTTTAGTTACCGATGAGCAGTTCTTC	CASSLVLVTDEQFF
TRBV19	TRBJ2-7	TRBD1	NA	TGTGCCAGTACCTATGGGGTACGAACAGGGGTCTACGAGCAGTACTTC	CASTYGVRTGVYEQYF
TRBV20-1	TRBJ2-5	NA	once	TGCAGTGCGGGGCAGCAAGAGACCCAGTACTTC	CSAGQQETQYF
TRBV28	TRBJ2-7	TRBD2	NA	TGTGCCAGCAGGCCTTGGGAGCGGGGCTACGAGCAGTACTTC	CASRPWERGYEQYF
TRBV5-1	TRBJ2-7	TRBD2	NA	TGCGCCAGCAGCTTGGAACTAGCGGGCTACGAGCAGTACTTC	CASSLELAGYEQYF
TRBV19	TRBJ1-3	NA	NA	TGTGCCAGTACACAGAGCTCTGGAAACACCATATATTTT	CASTQSSGNTIYF
TRBV27	TRBJ2-1	NA	NA	TGTGCCAGCAGTTTCGCCGACTTGTACAATGAGCAGTTCTTC	CASSFADLYNEQFF
TRBV5-1	TRBJ1-4	NA	NA	TGCGCCAGCAGTCCGCCCGGGACCAGGAATGAAAAACTGTTTTTT	CASSPPGTRNEKLFF
TRBV7-2	TRBJ2-2	NA	NA	TGTGCCAGCAGCCCTCGACAGGACGGGGAGCTGTTTTTT	CASSPRQDGELFF
TRBV9	TRBJ2-7	TRBD2	NA	TGTGCCAGCAGCGTGGGTCCCGGGACTAGCGGGAGGAACTCCTACGAGCAGTACTTC	CASSVGPGTSGRNSYEQYF
TRBV28	TRBJ1-2	NA	NA	TGTGCCAGCAGTTCAAATCTTTGGGGGAGACAAGGATATGGCTACACCTTC	CASSSNLWGRQGYGYTF
TRBV10-3	TRBJ1-1	NA	NA	TGTGCCATCACCAGAGACGGAATGAACACTGAAGCTTTCTTT	CAITRDGMNTEAFF
TRBV6-1	TRBJ1-3	NA	NA	TGTGCCAGCAGTGATAGGACAGAGGGAAACACCATATATTTT	CASSDRTEGNTIYF
TRBV5-1	TRBJ1-4	TRBD1	NA	TGCGCCAGCAGCTTTGCTTACACCCCCGGGACAGTCGACGAAAAACTGTTTTTT	CASSFAYTPGTVDEKLFF
TRBV28	TRBJ1-1	NA	NA	TGTGCCAGCAGACAGATAACCGACAACACTGAAGCTTTCTTT	CASRQITDNTEAFF
TRBV6-1	TRBJ1-5	NA	NA	TGTGCCAGCAGGGGGGGAGGGGAGGGACCCCAGCATTTT	CASRGGGEGPQHF
TRBV19	TRBJ1-1	NA	NA	TGTGCCAGTAGTATATCCGGACAGCCTATGAACACTGAAGCTTTCTTT	CASSISGQPMNTEAFF
TRBV7-9	TRBJ2-1	TRBD2	once	TGTGCCTCCGGGGTAGCGGGGTACAATGAGCAGTTCTTC	CASGVAGYNEQFF
TRBV6-1	TRBJ2-5	TRBD2	NA	TGTGCCAGCAGTTTAGGCGGGGGGGGCCAAGAGACCCAGTACTTC	CASSLGGGGQETQYF
TRBV19	TRBJ1-2	NA	NA	TGTGCCAGTACAGCGGCTCTTCATGGCTACACCTTC	CASTAALHGYTF
TRBV9	TRBJ2-3	NA	NA	TGTGCCAGCAGCACCACAGATACGCAGTATTTT	CASSTTDTQYF
TRBV28	TRBJ1-1	NA	few	TGTGCCAGCAGTTCAGGAGACAGCGTAGCTTTCTTT	CASSSGDSVAFF
TRBV4-1	TRBJ2-1	TRBD2	NA	TGCGCCAGCAGCCCCGGGACTAGCGTATATGGCGATGAGCAGTTCTTC	CASSPGTSVYGDEQFF
TRBV29-1	TRBJ2-3	NA	once	TGCAGCGCTCGAGAGACAGACACAGATACGCAGTATTTT	CSARETDTDTQYF
TRBV27	TRBJ2-7	TRBD1	once	TGTGCCAGCAGTTTAAAGCCGGGACAGAACCTCTACGAGCAGTACTTC	CASSLKPGQNLYEQYF
TRBV25-1	TRBJ2-1	TRBD1	few	TGTGCCAGCAGTGACCCCGGGACAGAGCCCAATGAGCAGTTCTTC	CASSDPGTEPNEQFF
TRBV10-3	TRBJ1-1	TRBD1	few	TGTGCCATCAGTGGGACAGGGAACACTGAAGCTTTCTTT	CAISGTGNTEAFF
TRBV25-1	TRBJ1-1	TRBD1	NA	TGTGCCAGCAGTGAACAGACAGGGGCGGACACTGAAGCTTTCTTT	CASSEQTGADTEAFF
TRBV18	TRBJ2-1	NA	NA	TGTGCCAGCTCAGCTATATCGGGACACCTTTACAATGAGCAGTTCTTC	CASSAISGHLYNEQFF
TRBV30	TRBJ1-2	NA	NA	TGTGCCTGGAGTGTACTGGAGGGATGGTATGGCTACACCTTC	CAWSVLEGWYGYTF
TRBV25-1	TRBJ1-5	NA	NA	TGTGCCAGCAGTGGAACAGGGAACAATCAGCCCCAGCATTTT	CASSGTGNNQPQHF
TRBV27	TRBJ2-5	NA	NA	TGTGCCAGCCGGTTTAGAGCGGAACCAAAAGAGACCCAGTACTTC	CASRFRAEPKETQYF
TRBV19	TRBJ2-6	TRBD2	NA	TGTGCCAGTAGTCGGCTCGGGGGGGATACTGGGGCCAACGTCCTGACTTTC	CASSRLGGDTGANVLTF
TRBV29-1	TRBJ2-1	NA	NA	TGCAGCGGCCACGGGACGGAGCAGTTCTTC	CSGHGTEQFF
TRBV5-5	TRBJ2-5	TRBD1	NA	TGTGCCAGCAGCGTGGACAGGGTGGAGACCCAGTACTTC	CASSVDRVETQYF
TRBV28	TRBJ2-7	NA	NA	TGTGCCAGCAGCCCGACGTGGGGGGCGTCCTACGAGCAGTACTTC	CASSPTWGASYEQYF
TRBV5-1	TRBJ2-1	NA	NA	TGCGCCAGCAGCTTGGCCCGGGGGATGGAGCAGTTCTTC	CASSLARGMEQFF
TRBV12-5	TRBJ2-1	NA	once	TGTGCTAGTGGGGTCATTAGCGGCTCCTACAATGAGCAGTTCTTC	CASGVISGSYNEQFF
TRBV5-1	TRBJ1-1	TRBD1	once	TGCGCCAGCAGCTTGGGATGGACAGGGGGCACTGAAGCTTTCTTT	CASSLGWTGGTEAFF
TRBV14	TRBJ2-4	TRBD2	NA	TGTGCCAGCAGCGAGGGACTAGCGGGAGGGATAGCCAAAAACATTCAGTACTTC	CASSEGLAGGIAKNIQYF
TRBV28	TRBJ2-3	TRBD2	NA	TGTGCCAGCAGTACCATTCTAGCGGGTTATAGCACAGATACGCAGTATTTT	CASSTILAGYSTDTQYF
TRBV27	TRBJ1-5	NA	NA	TGTGCCAGCGGATCCCTGTTGGGACCGGGGGACTATCAGCCCCAGCATTTT	CASGSLLGPGDYQPQHF
TRBV10-3	TRBJ2-7	TRBD1	once	TGTGCCATCAGTGTTGACAGGGGAGTGGCCGAGCAGTACTTC	CAISVDRGVAEQYF
TRBV19	TRBJ1-1	NA	NA	TGTGCCAGTAGCAGTCAGATGAACACTGAAGCTTTCTTT	CASSSQMNTEAFF
TRBV27	TRBJ2-7	TRBD2	NA	TGTGCCAGCAGTTCCCCCCCTCTAGCGGGAGTTCAATACGAGCAGTACTTC	CASSSPPLAGVQYEQYF
TRBV18	TRBJ1-1	NA	NA	TGTGCCAGCTCACCAAGGGGTAACACTGAAGCTTTCTTT	CASSPRGNTEAFF
TRBV28	TRBJ1-2	TRBD1	once	TGTGCCAGCAGTTTCGACAGGGGCAATGGCTACACCTTC	CASSFDRGNGYTF